These 20 T cell receptor beta chains came from one sample sequenced in a study of cytomegalovirus exposure and HLA in healthy donors. Primers: 60 Vbeta forward and 13 Jbeta reverse. Here immunoSEQ multiplex PCR was the method, and the copy in TCRdb shows in-frame clones only, minus some. This repertoire includes around 140,000 clones. What was sequenced was PBMCs. These TCRs come from a woman aged 40-49 years in good health and CMV-seropositive.

The V and J genes are TRBV9 and TRBJ2-2; 12 nucleotides line up with TRBD2. This CDR3 region has 16 residues. V lost 4 bases and J lost 2; bases outside the gene matches: 3. Germline assignment: CDR1 SGDLS and CDR2 YYNGEE. The CDR3 is CASSYGLAGNTGELFF. For the CDR3, the DNA is TGTGCCAGCAGCTACGGACTAGCGGGAAACACCGGGGAGCTGTTTTTT.

The rearrangement links TRBV27 to TRBJ2-1, with TRBD2 matching over 10 bases. With V trimmed by 6 bases and J by 4 bases, 3 bases remained unmatched. This CDR3 comprises 14 residues. The germline V gene encodes CDR1 MNHEY and CDR2 SMNVEV (reference sequence). The CDR3 bases are TGTGCCAGCAGGAGCGGGGGGGATTACAATGAGCAGTTCTTC. Encoded protein: CASRSGGDYNEQFF.

This sequence joins TRBV5-1 and TRBJ2-7; D may be TRBD2 (5 bases). V was pared by 4 bases and J by 4 bases, with 18 bases between. CDR1 and CDR2 (germline): SGHRS, YFSETQ. This CDR3 is built from 15 residues. The CDR3 is CASSVAGPGLYEQYF. The CDR3 DNA reads TGCGCCAGCAGCGTCGCGGGTCCTGGTTTATACGAGCAGTACTTC. The full variable domain, with the rest looked up from reference TRBV5-1 and TRBJ2-7, is KAGVTQTPRYLIKTRGQQVTLSCSPISGHRSVSWYQQTPGQGLQFLFEYFSETQRNKGNFPGRFSGRQFSNSRSEMNVSTLELGDSALYLCASSVAGPGLYEQYFGPGTRLTVT.

The chain uses TRBV5-4 and TRBJ2-2; maybe TRBD1 (6 bases). V was trimmed by 0 bases and J by 5 bases, leaving 11 bases between them. The V gene's germline CDR1 is SGHNT and CDR2 YYREEE (reference sequence). The length of the CDR3 is 15 residues. The CDR3 DNA follows: TGTGCCAGCAGCTTGGACAGGGTGGGGACCGGGGAGCTGTTTTTT. It is translated as CASSLDRVGTGELFF.

The chain has TRBV5-4 and TRBJ2-2; weak D call: TRBD2 (5 bases). Trimming cost V 0 bases and J 4 bases, with 16 bases left between them. The CDR3 loop spans 17 amino acids. Germline CDR1 SGHNT, CDR2 YYREEE (reference sequence). Here the CDR3 DNA reads TGTGCCAGCAGCTTGGGAGGGAAGACCCAGAGCACCGGGGAGCTGTTTTTT. It specifies CASSLGGKTQSTGELFF.

This chain connects TRBV7-3 to TRBJ2-7; weak D call: TRBD2 (6 bases). With 0 bases removed from V and 5 bases from J, the gap between germline ends came to 14 bases. This CDR3 has 15 amino acids. Germline V gives CDR1 SGHTA, CDR2 FQGTGA. This CDR3 reads CASSLTAGRSDEQYF. CDR3 sequence (DNA): TGTGCCAGCAGCTTAACAGCCGGGAGATCTGACGAGCAGTACTTC.

The CDR3 is CASSSLGGRFYEQYF. The CDR3 DNA sequence: TGTGCCAGCAGCTCCCTGGGGGGGCGCTTCTACGAGCAGTACTTC. This chain connects TRBV7-9 to TRBJ2-7, with D perhaps matching TRBD2 (7 bases). Germline assignment: CDR1 SEHNR and CDR2 FQNEAQ (reference sequence). Trimming removed 4 bases from V and 3 bases from J, with 16 bases in between. The CDR3 runs to 15 residues.

J is TRBJ1-4 and V is TRBV10-3; 8 nucleotides line up with TRBD1. CDR1 is ENHRY and CDR2 is SYGVKD in the germline V gene. The CDR3 runs to 13 residues. Unmatched junction bases numbered 7, after V lost 10 bases and J lost 6 bases. The CDR3 here is CATGDRYDEKLFF. The DNA of the CDR3 is TGTGCCACCGGGGACAGGTATGATGAAAAACTGTTTTTT.

The genes are TRBV7-3 and TRBJ1-5, with TRBD1 as a possible D gene (6 bases). The CDR3 has 13 amino acids. Germline CDR1 reads SGHTA; CDR2 reads FQGTGA. V was pared by 5 bases and J by 5 bases, with 10 bases between. The CDR3 loop is CASSLGGDQPQHF. DNA of the CDR3: TGTGCCAGCAGCCTAGGGGGTGATCAGCCCCAGCATTTT.

V is TRBV4-1 and J is TRBJ1-2; D call uncertain. V lost 0 bases, J lost 3 bases, and 11 bases lay in between. The CDR3 runs to 15 residues. Per the germline V gene, CDR1 is MGHRA and CDR2 is YSYEKL. The CDR3 bases are TGCGCCAGCAGCCAAGATCTTGCCGGGGACTATGGCTACACCTTC. Residues: CASSQDLAGDYGYTF.

The chain employs TRBV7-9 and TRBJ2-1; D possibly corresponds to TRBD1 (5 bases). The germline CDR1 and CDR2 sequences are SEHNR and FQNEAQ (reference sequence). The CDR3 runs to 15 residues. Trimming cost V 0 bases and J 5 bases, with 11 bases left between them. The chain's CDR3 is CASSLAQGINNEQFF. CDR3 sequence (DNA): TGTGCCAGCAGCTTAGCGCAGGGTATCAACAATGAGCAGTTCTTC.

J is TRBJ1-1 and V is TRBV28, with TRBD1 matching over 7 bases. CDR1 is MDHEN and CDR2 is SYDVKM in the germline V gene. J gave up 4 bases and V 5 bases, and 7 bases lay outside the gene matches. The CDR3 contains 14 residues. CDR3 amino acids: CASSNPPGGTEAFF. The CDR3 nucleotides are TGTGCCAGCAGTAATCCTCCAGGGGGCACTGAAGCTTTCTTT.

V and J are TRBV28 and TRBJ1-5; perhaps TRBD1 as D (6 bases). In germline, CDR1 is MDHEN, CDR2 SYDVKM. V was shortened by 8 bases and J by 6 bases, with 11 bases between the two germline ends. The CDR3 contains 12 residues. The CDR3 sequence is CASLEGGQPQHF. CDR3 in DNA: TGTGCCAGCCTAGAAGGGGGTCAGCCCCAGCATTTT.

The chain couples TRBV7-3 to TRBJ2-7; D unresolved. The germline V and J ends were trimmed by 0 bases and 0 bases, with 3 bases remaining between them. The CDR3 is 13 residues long. Germline V gene sequence: CDR1 SGHTA, CDR2 FQGTGA. Written as DNA, the CDR3 is TGTGCCAGCAGCTTAACAGCCTCCTACGAGCAGTACTTC. Translating gives CASSLTASYEQYF.

V usage is TRBV2 and J usage is TRBJ2-7, with TRBD2 identical over 10 bases. The CDR3 covers 18 residues. With V trimmed by 8 bases and J by 0 bases, 16 bases remained unmatched. Looked up from germline, CDR1 is SNHLY and CDR2 is FYNNEI. CDR3 nucleotides: TGTGCCAGCGTGAAAAGTTGGTCTAGCGGGGGAAACTCCTACGAGCAGTACTTC. Translation gives CASVKSWSSGGNSYEQYF.

CDR3 sequence (DNA): TGCGCCAGCAGCTTGGCCGGCACCCTAGGCAATGAGCAGTTCTTC. Its protein is CASSLAGTLGNEQFF. V usage is TRBV5-1 and J usage is TRBJ2-1, with unresolved D. Germline loops: CDR1 SGHRS, CDR2 YFSETQ. This CDR3 comprises 15 residues. Between the trimmed V and J ends, which lost 0 bases and 6 bases, there was a span of 13 bases. The variable domain in full, completed from reference TRBV5-1 and TRBJ2-1, reads KAGVTQTPRYLIKTRGQQVTLSCSPISGHRSVSWYQQTPGQGLQFLFEYFSETQRNKGNFPGRFSGRQFSNSRSEMNVSTLELGDSALYLCASSLAGTLGNEQFFGPGTRLTVL.

The V and J genes are TRBV2 and TRBJ2-7; 7 bases are a match to TRBD1. The CDR3 covers 17 residues. Trimming removed 9 bases from V and 2 bases from J; junction bases left unmatched: 19. Germline V CDR1 and CDR2: SNHLY, FYNNEI. The CDR3 region is CARPQSYEDRLTYEQYF. The DNA of the CDR3 is TGTGCCAGGCCACAGTCATACGAGGACAGGCTTACCTACGAGCAGTACTTC.

The chain is built from TRBV30 and TRBJ1-2; the match to TRBD1 covers 7 bases. CDR3 length: 13 amino acids. Germline V gene lookup returns CDR1 GTSNPN and CDR2 SVGIG (reference sequence). J was trimmed by 3 bases and V by 2 bases; bases with no gene match: 3. The CDR3 sequence: CAWSQGEDYGYTF. The CDR3, as DNA: TGTGCCTGGAGTCAGGGGGAGGACTATGGCTACACCTTC.

This chain uses TRBV5-1 with TRBJ1-1; D perhaps matches TRBD1 (5 bases). The CDR3 runs 15 residues. The germline V gene encodes CDR1 SGHRS and CDR2 YFSETQ. The ends were cut back, 2 bases at V and 0 bases at J, with 11 bases in the middle. In nucleotides, the CDR3 is TGCGCCAGCAGCTTCGTGCAGGGTATGAACACTGAAGCTTTCTTT. It encodes CASSFVQGMNTEAFF.

The rearrangement uses TRBV18 and TRBJ1-5, with a possible D match to TRBD1 (5 bases). The germline V gene has CDR1 KGHSH and CDR2 LQKENI. This CDR3 comprises 14 residues. V was trimmed by 1 base and J by 3 bases, leaving 7 bases between them. In DNA, the CDR3 is TGTGCCAGCTCACCACAGGGGTCCAATCAGCCCCAGCATTTT. Translated: CASSPQGSNQPQHF. Variable domain in full (rest from reference TRBV18 and TRBJ1-5): NAGVMQNPRHLVRRRGQEARLRCSPMKGHSHVYWYRQLPEEGLKFMVYLQKENIIDESGMPKERFSAEFPKEGPSILRIQQVVRGDSAAYFCASSPQGSNQPQHFGDGTRLSIL.